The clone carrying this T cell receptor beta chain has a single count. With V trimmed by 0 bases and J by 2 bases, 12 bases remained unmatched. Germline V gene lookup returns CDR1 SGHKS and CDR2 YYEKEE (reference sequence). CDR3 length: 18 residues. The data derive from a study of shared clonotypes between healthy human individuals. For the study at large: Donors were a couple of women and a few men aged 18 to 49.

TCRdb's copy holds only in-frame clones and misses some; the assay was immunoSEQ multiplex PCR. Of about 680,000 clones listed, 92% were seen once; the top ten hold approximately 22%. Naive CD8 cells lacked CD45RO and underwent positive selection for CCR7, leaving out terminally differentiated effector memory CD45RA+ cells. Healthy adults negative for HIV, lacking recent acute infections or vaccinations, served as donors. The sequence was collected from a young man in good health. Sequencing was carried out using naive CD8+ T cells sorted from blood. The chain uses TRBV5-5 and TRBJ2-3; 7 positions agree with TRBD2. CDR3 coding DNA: TGTGCCAGCAGCTTGGAGGGTTTACGGGAGGACGTCACAGATACGCAGTATTTT. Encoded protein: CASSLEGLREDVTDTQYF. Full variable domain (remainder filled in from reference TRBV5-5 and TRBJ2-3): DAGVTQSPTHLIKTRGQQVTLRCSPISGHKSVSWYQQVLGQGPQFIFQYYEKEERGRGNFPDRFSARQFPNYSSELNVNALLLGDSALYLCASSLEGLREDVTDTQYFGPGTRLTVL.